Below, 25 T cell receptor beta chains from the same sample are listed, as sequenced in a study of naive and memory T cell subsets. Study findings and constraints: Especially in CD8 cells, naive repertoires contained a few larger clonotypes, possibly CD45RA-re-expressing memory cells.

Two oligonucleotides, mixed equimolar, formed the beta constant-region primer covering TRBC1 and TRBC2. Four rounds of PCR amplified the ligated cDNA using nested alpha and beta constant-region primers plus SP2. TCRdb re-derived calls from the UMI-ligation and nested PCR reads in MiXCR, one entry per CDR3 protein. The sample shows 98,000 or so distinct CDR3 sequences, roughly 14% of them seen only once. Their target antigens are unknown. Sequencing was done on a sample of naive CD8+ T cells from blood. The receptors were gathered from a human donor in good health.

This clonotype was seen a handful of times. The gene calls are TRBV6-5 and TRBJ1-1, with unresolved D. Germline CDR1 reads MNHEY; CDR2 reads SVGAGI. V was cut by 2 bases and J by 1 base, with 5 bases left in between. The CDR3 extends over 13 amino acids. This chain's CDR3 is CASSYMTNTEAFF. As DNA, the CDR3 is TGTGCCAGCAGTTACATGACGAACACTGAAGCTTTCTTT.

V is TRBV27 and J is TRBJ2-7; the match to TRBD2 covers 11 bases. This CDR3 is built from 16 residues. Germline assignment: CDR1 MNHEY and CDR2 SMNVEV (reference sequence). Trimming removed 5 bases from V and 4 bases from J; junction bases left unmatched: 10. The CDR3 reads CASSPLPGLADYEQYF. DNA for the CDR3: TGTGCCAGCAGTCCGCTCCCGGGACTAGCGGATTACGAGCAGTACTTC.

The chain joins TRBV5-1 to TRBJ2-5; D is perhaps TRBD1 or TRBD2 (5 bases each). CDR3 size: 13 residues. Germline V gene lookup returns CDR1 SGHRS and CDR2 YFSETQ. V dropped 6 bases and J dropped 1 base, with 10 bases sitting between them. The CDR3 DNA reads TGCGCCAGCACCCGGGACGGCCAAGAGACCCAGTACTTC. This translates into CASTRDGQETQYF. The complete variable domain, with remaining parts taken from reference TRBV5-1 and TRBJ2-5, reads KAGVTQTPRYLIKTRGQQVTLSCSPISGHRSVSWYQQTPGQGLQFLFEYFSETQRNKGNFPGRFSGRQFSNSRSEMNVSTLELGDSALYLCASTRDGQETQYFGPGTRLLVL.

This clonotype was detected a few times. J is TRBJ2-1 and V is TRBV27; TRBD2 matches at 7 bases. CDR1 and CDR2 (germline): MNHEY, SMNVEV (reference sequence). The CDR3 is 14 residues long. J was trimmed by 5 bases and V by 2 bases; bases with no gene match: 3. The DNA of the CDR3 is TGTGCCAGCAGTTTAATCCGGGGGGACAATGAGCAGTTCTTC. It yields the protein CASSLIRGDNEQFF.

This clonotype showed up just a few times. The rearrangement uses TRBV27 and TRBJ2-7; maybe TRBD1 (6 bases). V was shortened by 5 bases and J by 5 bases, with 16 bases between the two germline ends. The germline gives CDR1 MNHEY, CDR2 SMNVEV (reference sequence). The CDR3 totals 14 residues. The CDR3 sequence is CASSQTGLVNEQYF. CDR3 DNA sequence: TGTGCCAGCAGTCAGACAGGTCTCGTCAACGAGCAGTACTTC.

The sample holds many counts of this clonotype. The chain couples TRBV25-1 to TRBJ1-5; no clear D gene. Germline lookup yields CDR1 MGHDK and CDR2 SYGVNS. Trimming removed 2 bases from V and 4 bases from J, with 3 bases in between. The CDR3 spans 12 residues. The DNA for the CDR3 is TGTGCCAGCAGTGAAGGTAATCAGCCCCAGCATTTT. This encodes CASSEGNQPQHF.

This clonotype was seen a single time. One junction end does not reproduce the germline sequence, and a read error may be involved. V is TRBV4-3 and J is TRBJ1-3; possible D gene TRBD1, 5 bases. From germline, CDR1 is LGHNA and CDR2 YSLEER. The CDR3 contains 17 residues. The DNA for the CDR3 is TGCACCAGCAGCCAAGGGACGGGGATACCTTCTGGAAACACCATATATTTT. Its protein is CTSSQGTGIPSGNTIYF.

This clonotype was observed many times. This chain links TRBV9 with TRBJ2-7; D remains ambiguous. Germline V gene data show CDR1 as SGDLS and CDR2 as YYNGEE. V was pared by 4 bases and J by 2 bases, with 13 bases between. This CDR3 comprises 14 residues. In DNA, the CDR3 is TGTGCCAGCAGCCCGACTGATATGCCCTACGAGCAGTACTTC. Residues: CASSPTDMPYEQYF.

The sample holds many counts of this clonotype. The chain links TRBV5-4 to TRBJ2-1; D may be TRBD2 (5 bases). The CDR3 has 15 amino acids. V dropped 4 bases and J dropped 4 bases, with 15 bases sitting between them. Germline V gene sequence: CDR1 SGHNT, CDR2 YYREEE (reference sequence). The CDR3 loop is CASSGSGGNYNEQFF. In nucleotides, the CDR3 is TGTGCCAGCAGCGGAAGCGGAGGAAATTACAATGAGCAGTTCTTC.

This clonotype was seen many times. V gene TRBV15 combines with J gene TRBJ1-1; perhaps TRBD1 as D (6 bases). V lost 1 base to trimming and J lost 4 bases, with 19 bases between them. There are 17 residues in the CDR3. Germline V gene sequence: CDR1 LNHNV, CDR2 YYDKDF (reference sequence). The chain's CDR3 is CATSRGRLRWGPTEAFF. The CDR3 DNA is TGTGCCACCAGCAGAGGCCGCCTCCGTTGGGGGCCCACTGAAGCTTTCTTT.

In this sample, this clonotype turned up a few times. J is TRBJ1-5 and V is TRBV12-3 or TRBV12-4; TRBD1 matches 9 bases. J lost 2 bases, V lost 5 bases, and 4 bases had no gene match. The CDR3 runs to 15 residues. As DNA, the CDR3 is TGTGCCAGCAGTGTGGGACAGGGCGGCAATCAGCCCCAGCATTTT. This translates into CASSVGQGGNQPQHF.

To note about this clonotype: This sequence may be a read error, since a much larger clone differs from it by one base. The chain recombines TRBV13 with TRBJ2-5, with 7 bases that match TRBD1. Per the germline V gene, CDR1 is PRHDT and CDR2 is FYEKMQ (reference sequence). The CDR3 is 14 residues long. CDR3 amino acids: CASSHRGSQGTQYF. The CDR3 coding sequence is TGTGCCAGCAGCCACAGGGGCAGCCAAGGGACCCAGTACTTC.

This clonotype has ten or more counts. The chain couples TRBV11-1 to TRBJ1-1; D gene unclear. Germline CDR1 is SGHAT and CDR2 is FQDESV (reference sequence). CDR3 length equals 11 residues. CDR3 nucleotides: TGTGCGACCGGTATCAACACTGAAGCTTTCTTT. Amino acids: CATGINTEAFF.

In its sample, this clonotype was seen many times. The chain joins TRBV27 to TRBJ2-7; D gene unclear. The germline V gene has CDR1 MNHEY and CDR2 SMNVEV (reference sequence). The V end lost 1 base, the J end lost 1 base, and 11 bases lay between the germline ends. This CDR3 spans 15 amino acids. This CDR3 is CASSLFSSKSYEQYF. The CDR3 DNA is TGTGCCAGCAGTTTATTCTCCAGTAAGTCCTACGAGCAGTACTTC.

This clonotype turned up a few times. The rearrangement joins TRBV4-2 to TRBJ2-7; D may be TRBD2 (5 bases). The CDR3 sequence is 11 residues long. Germline assignment: CDR1 LGHNA and CDR2 YNFKEQ. V was pared by 5 bases and J by 6 bases, with 8 bases between. Here the CDR3 DNA reads TGTGCCAGCAGCTACGGGGTCGAGCAGTACTTC. This sequence encodes CASSYGVEQYF.

This chain joins TRBV30 and TRBJ1-6; the D gene is possibly TRBD1 (6 bases). The germline gives CDR1 GTSNPN, CDR2 SVGIG (reference sequence). There are 17 residues in the CDR3. V gave up 0 bases and J gave up 1 base, with 13 bases separating them. The CDR3 nucleotides are TGTGCCTGGAGTGTAAGGAGACAGGAATCCTATAATTCACCCCTCCACTTT. Protein product: CAWSVRRQESYNSPLHF.

This clonotype was observed a few times. V usage is TRBV14 and J usage is TRBJ2-7; D is unclear. This CDR3 region has 14 residues. Deletions cut 1 base from V and 6 bases from J, with 13 bases between. Looked up from germline, CDR1 is SGHDN and CDR2 is FVKESK. The CDR3 reads CASSQGYWAAEQYF. The CDR3 bases are TGTGCCAGCAGCCAAGGGTATTGGGCCGCCGAGCAGTACTTC. Filled out from reference TRBV14 and TRBJ2-7, the complete variable domain reads EAGVTQFPSHSVIEKGQTVTLRCDPISGHDNLYWYRRVMGKEIKFLLHFVKESKQDESGMPNNRFLAERTGGTYSTLKVQPAELEDSGVYFCASSQGYWAAEQYFGPGTRLTVT.

This clonotype turned up a few times. V and J are TRBV12-3 or TRBV12-4 and TRBJ2-5; no firm D call. The CDR3 is 13 residues long. Between the trimmed V and J ends, which lost 8 bases and 1 base, there was a span of 11 bases. The CDR3 region has the DNA TGTGCCAGCTTGGCAGGCCTCCAAGAGACCCAGTACTTC. This translates into CASLAGLQETQYF.

The chain employs TRBV4-3 and TRBJ1-1; a possible D gene is TRBD1 (5 bases). Germline V gene lookup returns CDR1 LGHNA and CDR2 YSLEER. Trimming removed 0 bases from V and 0 bases from J, with 14 bases in between. The length of the CDR3 is 17 residues. The CDR3 bases are TGCGCCAGCAGCCAAGATGATTGGGGGGAGGTGAACACTGAAGCTTTCTTT. Translated: CASSQDDWGEVNTEAFF.

This clonotype was seen more than once but under ten times. This sequence joins TRBV29-1 and TRBJ2-1; TRBD2 matches at 8 bases. Germline V CDR1 and CDR2: SQVTM, ANQGSEA. This CDR3 spans 15 amino acids. Losses at the gene ends were 4 bases for V and 1 base for J; bases not matched to a gene: 6. The CDR3 DNA follows: TGCAGCGTTGTGGGACTAGTAGGGTCCTACAATGAGCAGTTCTTC. Translation: CSVVGLVGSYNEQFF.

The gene calls are TRBV5-1 and TRBJ1-1, with D unresolved. V was pared by 4 bases and J by 0 bases, with 10 bases between. This CDR3 spans 14 amino acids. Germline-derived CDR1 and CDR2 are SGHRS and YFSETQ. The CDR3 here is CASSPMSMNTEAFF. In nucleotides, the CDR3 is TGCGCCAGCAGCCCCATGTCCATGAACACTGAAGCTTTCTTT.

The chain joins TRBV6-2 or TRBV6-3 to TRBJ2-2; D not resolved. Trimming left V 6 bases short and J 0 bases short, with 11 bases between. The CDR3 is 15 residues long. Germline V CDR1 and CDR2: MNHEY, SVGEGT. The CDR3: CASSQPAANTGELFF. In nucleotides, the CDR3 is TGTGCCAGCAGCCAGCCAGCCGCGAACACCGGGGAGCTGTTTTTT.

The table lists this clonotype with a few counts. This chain links TRBV18 with TRBJ1-2; a possible D gene is TRBD1 (5 bases). Germline V lookup: CDR1 KGHSH, CDR2 LQKENI. The germline V and J ends were trimmed by 1 base and 6 bases, with 15 bases remaining between them. There are 15 residues in the CDR3. The DNA for the CDR3 is TGTGCCAGCTCACCACGGGACCAGGGAGGAGATGGCTACACCTTC. This translates into CASSPRDQGGDGYTF.

Ten or more counts support this clonotype. The chain links TRBV10-2 to TRBJ2-7; D uncertain. CDR1 is WSHSY and CDR2 is SAAADI in the germline V gene. This CDR3 has 11 residues. Trimming stripped 2 bases from V and 3 bases from J, with 2 bases between. CDR3 loop: CASSESYEQYF. The CDR3 DNA reads TGCGCCAGCAGTGAGAGCTACGAGCAGTACTTC.

The chain carries TRBV30 and TRBJ1-5; D is perhaps TRBD1 (6 bases). V lost 6 bases and J lost 2, with 11 bases in between. CDR3 length: 13 residues. Germline V CDR1 and CDR2: GTSNPN, SVGIG (reference sequence). The DNA for the CDR3 is TGTGCCTGCCACGAGGGGGGCAATCAGCCCCAGCATTTT. Protein product: CACHEGGNQPQHF.